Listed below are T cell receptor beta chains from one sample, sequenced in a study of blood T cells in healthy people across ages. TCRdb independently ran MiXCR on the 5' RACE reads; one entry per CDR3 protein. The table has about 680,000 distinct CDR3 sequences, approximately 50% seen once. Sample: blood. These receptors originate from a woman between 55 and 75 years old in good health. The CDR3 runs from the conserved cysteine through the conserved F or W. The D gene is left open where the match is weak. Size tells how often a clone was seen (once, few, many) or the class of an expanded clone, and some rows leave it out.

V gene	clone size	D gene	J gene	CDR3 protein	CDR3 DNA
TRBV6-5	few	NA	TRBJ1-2	CASSYSRGPGPGYTF	TGTGCCAGCAGTTACTCCAGGGGCCCCGGGCCCGGCTACACCTTC
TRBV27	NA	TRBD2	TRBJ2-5	CASSFTGGPSETQYF	TGTGCCAGCAGTTTTACGGGGGGGCCTTCAGAGACCCAGTACTTC
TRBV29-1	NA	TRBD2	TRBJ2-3	CSVEVIEGLAERPDTQYF	TGCAGCGTTGAAGTAATCGAGGGACTAGCGGAACGTCCGGATACGCAGTATTTT
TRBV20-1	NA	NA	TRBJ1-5	CSAGRPADQPQHF	TGCAGTGCCGGGCGGCCGGCCGATCAGCCCCAGCATTTT
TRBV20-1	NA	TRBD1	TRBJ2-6	CSARTDRLSSGANVLTF	TGCAGTGCTAGGACGGACAGGTTAAGCTCTGGGGCCAACGTCCTGACTTTC
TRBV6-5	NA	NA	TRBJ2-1	CASSYLRSSYNEQFF	TGTGCCAGCAGTTACCTGCGGAGTTCGTACAATGAGCAGTTCTTC
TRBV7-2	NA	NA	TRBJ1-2	CASSFPGHTYGYTF	TGTGCCAGCAGCTTCCCGGGACATACATATGGCTACACCTTC
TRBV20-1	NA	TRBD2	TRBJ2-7	CSARGIAGALGETRYF	TGCAGTGCTAGGGGGATAGCGGGAGCTTTGGGAGAGACCCGGTACTTC
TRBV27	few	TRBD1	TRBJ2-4	CASSFSPRTGKNIQYF	TGTGCCAGCAGCTTTTCCCCTCGGACAGGGAAAAACATTCAGTACTTC
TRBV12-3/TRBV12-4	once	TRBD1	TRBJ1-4	CASSWSQGALGGVQGDEKLFF	TGTGCCAGCAGTTGGTCGCAGGGCGCGCTCGGGGGCGTCCAGGGGGATGAAAAACTGTTTTTT
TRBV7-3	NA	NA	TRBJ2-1	CASSLSAAAAYNEQFF	TGTGCCAGCAGCTTATCGGCGGCGGCCGCCTACAATGAGCAGTTCTTC
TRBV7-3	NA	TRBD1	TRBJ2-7	CASSLTAGTGILEQYF	TGTGCCAGCAGCTTAACAGCAGGGACAGGGATACTCGAGCAGTACTTC
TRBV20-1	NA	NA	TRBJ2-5	CSARPGTGWLQETQYF	TGCAGTGCTAGACCCGGGACGGGCTGGCTCCAAGAGACCCAGTACTTC
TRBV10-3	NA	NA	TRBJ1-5	CAIRSQGDQPRHF	TGTGCCATCAGGTCCCAGGGAGATCAGCCCCGGCATTTT
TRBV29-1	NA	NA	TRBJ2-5	CSVEDTSSQETQYF	TGCAGCGTTGAAGACACAAGTTCTCAAGAGACCCAGTACTTC
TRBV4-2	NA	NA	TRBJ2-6	CASSQLFSGANVLTF	TGTGCCAGCAGCCAACTGTTCTCTGGGGCCAACGTCCTGACTTTC
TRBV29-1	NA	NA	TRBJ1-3	CSVSSPRFQNTIYF	TGCAGCGTTTCCAGCCCCAGGTTTCAAAACACCATATATTTT
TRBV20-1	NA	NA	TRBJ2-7	CSASQQHSYEQYF	TGCAGTGCGTCACAACAGCACTCCTACGAGCAGTACTTC
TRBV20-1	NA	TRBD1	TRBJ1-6	CSATDRADYNSPLHF	TGCAGTGCTACGGACAGGGCCGATTATAATTCACCCCTCCACTTT
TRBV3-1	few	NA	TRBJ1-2	CASSLWTALNYGYTF	TGTGCCAGCAGCCTGTGGACAGCACTTAATTATGGCTACACCTTC
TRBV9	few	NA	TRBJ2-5	CASSVDPQETQYF	TGTGCCAGCAGCGTAGACCCCCAGGAGACCCAGTACTTC
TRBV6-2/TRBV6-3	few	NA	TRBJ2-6	CASSPSGRHSGANVLTF	TGTGCCAGCAGTCCTTCGGGACGGCACTCTGGGGCCAACGTCCTGACTTTC
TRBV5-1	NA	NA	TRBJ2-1	CASSYRTTRYNEQFF	TGCGCCAGCAGCTACCGGACTACCCGTTACAATGAGCAGTTCTTC
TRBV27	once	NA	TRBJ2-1	CASMPWRYNEQFF	TGTGCCAGCATGCCGTGGCGGTACAATGAGCAGTTCTTC
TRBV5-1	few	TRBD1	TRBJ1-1	CASSLEAGGGSEAFF	TGCGCCAGCAGCTTGGAGGCAGGGGGCGGTTCTGAAGCTTTCTTT
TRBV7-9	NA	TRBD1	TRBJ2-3	CASSWTGAADTQYF	TGTGCCAGCAGTTGGACAGGTGCGGCAGATACGCAGTATTTT
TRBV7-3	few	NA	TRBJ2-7	CASSSTASGRGTYEQYF	TGTGCCAGCAGCTCCACCGCATCGGGGCGCGGCACCTACGAGCAGTACTTC
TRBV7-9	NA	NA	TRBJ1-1	CASSGRERWTEAFF	TGTGCCAGCAGCGGCAGGGAGAGGTGGACTGAAGCTTTCTTT
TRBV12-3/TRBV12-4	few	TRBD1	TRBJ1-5	CASSPGTANQPQHF	TGTGCCAGCAGTCCCGGGACAGCCAATCAGCCCCAGCATTTT
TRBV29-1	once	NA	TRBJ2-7	CSVIEASSYFYEQYF	TGCAGCGTCATCGAGGCCAGTTCCTACTTTTACGAGCAGTACTTC
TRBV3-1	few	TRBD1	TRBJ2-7	CASSQESGQGIYEQYF	TGTGCCAGCAGCCAAGAATCGGGACAGGGAATCTACGAGCAGTACTTC
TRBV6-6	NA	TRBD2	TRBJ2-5	CASSYSGSTYNEQYF	TGTGCCAGCAGTTACAGCGGGAGCACCTACAATGAGCAGTACTTC